Detailed here is one TCR beta chain. This sample was taken from a study of sequential checkpoint blockade in melanoma. In the study overall: Each arm's sequence ended with maintenance nivolumab.

Clones were sequenced by immunoSEQ multiplex PCR, and TCRdb holds only the in-frame ones, with some missing. Among about 19,000 clones, 73% were seen once, and the ten largest hold 4.5% to 5.5%. Treatment noted: randomized to nivolumab then ipilimumab (arm A) or the reverse (arm B). This CDR3 is built from 13 residues. The source material was tumor tissue (inferred from file names), sampled from a patient given nivolumab and ipilimumab in sequence. This clonotype originated in a human donor with melanoma. The V call is TRBV1, the J call TRBJ2-1. TRBV1 is deemed a pseudogene. DNA for the CDR3: TGCGCCAGCAGCCACCCCGGCGAGACTGAGCAGTTCTTC. As protein: CASSHPGETEQFF.